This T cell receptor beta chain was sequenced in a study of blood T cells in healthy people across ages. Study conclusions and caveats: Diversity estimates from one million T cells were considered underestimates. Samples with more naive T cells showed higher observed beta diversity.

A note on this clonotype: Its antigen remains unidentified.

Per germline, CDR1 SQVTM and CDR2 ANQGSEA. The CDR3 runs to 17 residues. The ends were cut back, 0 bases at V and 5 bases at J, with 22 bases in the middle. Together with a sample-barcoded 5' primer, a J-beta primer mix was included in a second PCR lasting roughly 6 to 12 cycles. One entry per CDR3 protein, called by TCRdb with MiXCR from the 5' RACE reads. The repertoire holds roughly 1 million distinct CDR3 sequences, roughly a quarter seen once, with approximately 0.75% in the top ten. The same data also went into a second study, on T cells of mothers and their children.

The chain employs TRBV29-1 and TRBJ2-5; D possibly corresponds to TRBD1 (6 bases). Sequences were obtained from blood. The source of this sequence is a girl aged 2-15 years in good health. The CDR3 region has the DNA TGCAGCGTTGAAGATCACGGCAGGGGCCCCTCGGGGGAGACCCAGTACTTC. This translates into CSVEDHGRGPSGETQYF.